The clone carrying this TCR beta chain appeared many times. Its target is not known. Each CDR3 protein is one row after TCRdb ran MiXCR on the 5' RACE reads. This sample has fewer than 60,000 distinct CDR3 sequences, with 9.1% found just once. This specimen belongs to a study of early T cells in non-severe SARS-CoV-2 infection. Whole-study findings and limits: In VDJdb matching, anti-spike CD8 responses were favored while private and CD4 specificities went missing.

V shed 1 base, J shed 0 bases, and the junction held 0 bases outside the gene matches. Per germline, CDR1 SGHAT and CDR2 FQNNGV. The CDR3 runs to 16 residues. The V gene is TRBV11-2, the J gene TRBJ2-1; 10 nucleotides match TRBD2. Sequencing input: whole blood. This TCR was recovered from an adult who was a healthcare worker with PCR-confirmed SARS-CoV-2 infection or an uninfected control (not recorded which). This chain's CDR3 is CASSLASGSSYNEQFF. The CDR3 DNA is TGTGCCAGCAGCTTAGCTAGCGGGAGCTCCTACAATGAGCAGTTCTTC.